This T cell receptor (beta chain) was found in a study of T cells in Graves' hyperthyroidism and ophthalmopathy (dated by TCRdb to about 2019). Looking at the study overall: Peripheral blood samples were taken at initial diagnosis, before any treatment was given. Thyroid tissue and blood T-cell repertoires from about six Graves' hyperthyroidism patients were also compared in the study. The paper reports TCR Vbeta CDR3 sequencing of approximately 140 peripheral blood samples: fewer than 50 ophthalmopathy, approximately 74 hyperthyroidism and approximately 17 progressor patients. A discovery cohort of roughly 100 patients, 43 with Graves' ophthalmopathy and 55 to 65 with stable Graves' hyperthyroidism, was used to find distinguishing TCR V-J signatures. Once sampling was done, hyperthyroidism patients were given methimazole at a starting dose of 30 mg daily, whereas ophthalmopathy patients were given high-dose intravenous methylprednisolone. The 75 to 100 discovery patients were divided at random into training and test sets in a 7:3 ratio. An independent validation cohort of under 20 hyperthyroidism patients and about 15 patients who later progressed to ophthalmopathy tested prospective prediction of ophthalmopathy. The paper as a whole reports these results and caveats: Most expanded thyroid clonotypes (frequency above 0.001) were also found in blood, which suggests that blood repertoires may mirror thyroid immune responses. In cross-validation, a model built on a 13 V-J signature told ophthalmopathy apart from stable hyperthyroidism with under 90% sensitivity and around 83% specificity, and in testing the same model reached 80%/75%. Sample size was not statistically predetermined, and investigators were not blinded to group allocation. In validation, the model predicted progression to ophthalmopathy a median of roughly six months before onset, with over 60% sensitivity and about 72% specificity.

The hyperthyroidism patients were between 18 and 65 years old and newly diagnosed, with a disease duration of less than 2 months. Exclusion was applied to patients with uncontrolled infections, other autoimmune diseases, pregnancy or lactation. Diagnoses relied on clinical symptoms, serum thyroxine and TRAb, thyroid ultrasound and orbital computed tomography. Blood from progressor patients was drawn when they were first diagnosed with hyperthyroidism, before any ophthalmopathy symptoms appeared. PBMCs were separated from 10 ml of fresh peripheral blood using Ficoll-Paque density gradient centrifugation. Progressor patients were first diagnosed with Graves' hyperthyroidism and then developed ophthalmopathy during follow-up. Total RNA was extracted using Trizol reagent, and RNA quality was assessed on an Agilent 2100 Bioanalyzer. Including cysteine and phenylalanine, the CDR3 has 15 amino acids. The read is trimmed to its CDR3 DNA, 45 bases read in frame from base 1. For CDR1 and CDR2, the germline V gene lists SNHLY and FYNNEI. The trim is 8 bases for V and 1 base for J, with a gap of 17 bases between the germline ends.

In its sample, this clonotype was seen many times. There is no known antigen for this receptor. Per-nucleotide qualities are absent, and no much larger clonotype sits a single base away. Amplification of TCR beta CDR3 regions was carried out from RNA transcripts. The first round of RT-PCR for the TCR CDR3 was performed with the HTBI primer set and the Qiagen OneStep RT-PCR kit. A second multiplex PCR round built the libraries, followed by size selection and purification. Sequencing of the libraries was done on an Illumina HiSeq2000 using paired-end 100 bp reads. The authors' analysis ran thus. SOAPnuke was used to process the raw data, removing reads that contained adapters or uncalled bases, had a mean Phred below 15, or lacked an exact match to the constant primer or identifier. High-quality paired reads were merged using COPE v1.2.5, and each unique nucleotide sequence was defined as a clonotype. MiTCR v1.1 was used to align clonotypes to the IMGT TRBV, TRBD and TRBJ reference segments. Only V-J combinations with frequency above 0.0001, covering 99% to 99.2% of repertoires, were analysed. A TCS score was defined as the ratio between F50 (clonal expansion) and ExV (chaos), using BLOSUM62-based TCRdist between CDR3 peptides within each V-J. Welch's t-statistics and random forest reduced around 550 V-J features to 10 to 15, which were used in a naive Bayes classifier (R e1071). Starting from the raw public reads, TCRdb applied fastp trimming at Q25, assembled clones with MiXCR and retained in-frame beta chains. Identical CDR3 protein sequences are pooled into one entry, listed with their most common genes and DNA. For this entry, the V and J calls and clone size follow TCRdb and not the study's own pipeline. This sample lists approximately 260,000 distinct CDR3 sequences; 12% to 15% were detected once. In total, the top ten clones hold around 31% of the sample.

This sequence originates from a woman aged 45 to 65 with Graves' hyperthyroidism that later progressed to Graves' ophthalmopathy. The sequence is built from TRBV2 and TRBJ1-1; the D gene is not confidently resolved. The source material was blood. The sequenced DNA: TGTGCCAGCCGACCCCTCCAAATCGGGAACACTGAAGCTTTCTTT. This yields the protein CASRPLQIGNTEAFF.